This T cell receptor (beta chain) is drawn from a study of blood T cells in healthy people across ages. General study results and limits: Among T cells, TCR beta diversity per million cells dropped roughly linearly as age rose. Long-lived donors carried more naive CD4+ cells and greater diversity than aged donors.

A minimum of 6 micrograms of total RNA was extracted per sample. CDR3 length: 14 residues. Germline CDR1 and CDR2: DFQATT and SNEGSKA (reference sequence). Trimming removed 5 bases from V and 0 bases from J, with 14 bases in between. In this sample, this clonotype turned up a few times. Its matching antigen is unknown. Together with a sample-barcoded 5' primer, a J-beta primer mix was included in a second PCR lasting roughly 6 to 12 cycles. Any given sample supplied a minimum of 2.5 million CDR3-containing paired-end reads. TCRdb passed the 5' RACE reads through MiXCR, listing each CDR3 protein once. The sample comprises around 800,000 distinct CDR3 sequences, around 45% of which are singletons, and around 18% rests with the top ten.

The TCR sequence derives from an elderly man in good health. This chain connects TRBV20-1 to TRBJ2-7; D call uncertain. The sequencing input was blood. CDR3 residues: CSAGADLYSYEQYF. CDR3 sequence (DNA): TGCAGTGCTGGAGCCGACTTGTACTCCTACGAGCAGTACTTC.